These 29 T cell receptor beta chains share one sample of origin, sequenced in a study of shared clonotypes between healthy human individuals. Only in-frame clones appear in the TCRdb table, and some are missing; sequencing was by immunoSEQ multiplex PCR. In the table there are around 530,000 clones, just over 75% of which are singletons. Source material: PBMCs. The source of these receptors is a woman in her 40s in good health. Some clones in this sample may be carry-over from other donors' samples.

The chain recombines TRBV2 with TRBJ1-3; D gene uncertain. CDR1 and CDR2 from the germline V gene are SNHLY and FYNNEI. Trimming shortened V by 3 bases and J by 4 bases, and 7 bases separated the two germline ends. The CDR3 length is 13 residues. Here the CDR3 reads CASSDQMGNTIYF. For the CDR3, the DNA is TGTGCCAGCAGTGACCAAATGGGAAACACCATATATTTT.

This chain links TRBV14 with TRBJ2-3, with D hard to call. Germline V lookup: CDR1 SGHDN, CDR2 FVKESK. The CDR3 length is 16 residues. Deletions cut 1 base from V and 2 bases from J, with 13 bases between. CDR3 loop: CASSQGDLKATDTQYF. CDR3 bases: TGTGCCAGCAGCCAAGGTGACCTGAAAGCCACAGATACGCAGTATTTT.

J is TRBJ1-2 and V is TRBV28; D might be TRBD1 (5 bases). The V and J ends lost 4 bases and 7 bases respectively, with 19 bases between them. The CDR3 totals 15 residues. The germline CDR1 and CDR2 sequences are MDHEN and SYDVKM. CDR3 region: CASSSASGRVSGYTF. CDR3 nucleotides: TGTGCCAGCAGTTCGGCGTCAGGGCGTGTGAGTGGCTACACCTTC.

This clone was counted only a few times. The rearrangement links TRBV5-1 to TRBJ2-3; D is ambiguous. Germline CDR1 reads SGHRS; CDR2 reads YFSETQ. The CDR3 loop spans 16 amino acids. With 2 bases removed from V and 0 bases from J, the gap between germline ends came to 13 bases. In nucleotides, the CDR3 is TGCGCCAGCAGCTTTGCGGCACTCTCTAGCACAGATACGCAGTATTTT. Protein: CASSFAALSSTDTQYF.

The rearrangement uses TRBV19 and TRBJ1-2; the match to TRBD1 covers 7 bases. Germline V lookup: CDR1 LNHDA, CDR2 SQIVND (reference sequence). This CDR3 contains 15 residues. The V segment lost 3 bases and the J segment 5 bases; nucleotides outside the gene matches: 9. The CDR3 loop reads CASSITQTGRYGYTF. The CDR3 DNA sequence: TGTGCCAGTAGTATCACCCAGACAGGGAGGTATGGCTACACCTTC. Complete variable domain (other parts from reference TRBV19 and TRBJ1-2): DGGITQSPKYLFRKEGQNVTLSCEQNLNHDAMYWYRQDPGQGLRLIYYSQIVNDFQKGDIAEGYSVSREKKESFPLTVTSAQKNPTAFYLCASSITQTGRYGYTFGSGTRLTVV.

The chain combines TRBV28 with TRBJ2-1; perhaps TRBD2 as D (6 bases). The CDR3 runs 16 residues. Germline V gene data show CDR1 as MDHEN and CDR2 as SYDVKM. The V and J ends lost 8 bases and 3 bases respectively, with 20 bases between them. The CDR3 here is CASSLGGKRGYNEQFF. For the CDR3, the DNA is TGTGCCAGCTCCTTGGGCGGGAAACGGGGCTACAATGAGCAGTTCTTC. Supplemented by reference TRBV28 and TRBJ2-1, the full variable domain reads DVKVTQSSRYLVKRTGEKVFLECVQDMDHENMFWYRQDPGLGLRLIYFSYDVKMKEKGDIPEGYSVSREKKERFSLILESASTNQTSMYLCASSLGGKRGYNEQFFGPGTRLTVL.

The rearrangement links TRBV4-2 to TRBJ1-2; 7 bases line up with TRBD1. The CDR3 length is 15 residues. Trimming removed 0 bases from V and 4 bases from J; junction bases left unmatched: 5. Germline assignment: CDR1 LGHNA and CDR2 YNFKEQ. Here the CDR3 reads CASSQEPTGPYGYTF. CDR3 bases: TGTGCCAGCAGCCAAGAACCGACAGGGCCCTATGGCTACACCTTC.

The rearrangement joins TRBV19 to TRBJ1-5, with no clear D. CDR1 is LNHDA, CDR2 SQIVND, per germline (reference sequence). Trimming took off 1 base at V and 8 bases at J, with 12 bases between the two ends. This CDR3 has 14 amino acids. The CDR3 sequence: CASSIATAVEPQHF. The CDR3 DNA is TGTGCCAGTAGTATAGCGACGGCTGTGGAGCCCCAGCATTTT.

This clone was counted a few times. The chain is built from TRBV7-8 and TRBJ2-3; the D is unclear. V was trimmed by 1 base and J by 5 bases, leaving 10 bases between them. The germline V gene encodes CDR1 SGHVS and CDR2 FQNEAQ. The CDR3 extends over 14 amino acids. The CDR3: CASSLEAHLDTQYF. For the CDR3, the DNA is TGTGCCAGCAGCTTAGAAGCGCACTTAGATACGCAGTATTTT.

V is TRBV7-2 and J is TRBJ2-2; D is possibly TRBD2 (6 bases). The V gene's germline CDR1 is SGHTA and CDR2 FQGNSA. V lost 1 base to trimming and J lost 4 bases, with 16 bases between them. The CDR3 consists of 17 residues. The DNA for the CDR3 is TGTGCCAGCAGCTTAGGCACGGGGGTACTGCTCACCGGGGAGCTGTTTTTT. Residues: CASSLGTGVLLTGELFF.

The J gene is TRBJ2-5, the V gene TRBV4-1, with TRBD1 matching over 8 bases. TRBJ2-7 matches the DNA end more closely, so the J call is doubtful. Per the germline V gene, CDR1 is MGHRA and CDR2 is YSYEKL. The CDR3 has 15 residues. DNA of the CDR3: TGCGCCAGCAGCCAATTAGCGGACAGGGCATACGAGCAGTACTTC. Translated, it gives CASSQLADRAYEQYF.

The gene calls are TRBV27 and TRBJ1-4; a possible D gene is TRBD1 (5 bases). This CDR3 comprises 14 residues. Germline values: CDR1 MNHEY, CDR2 SMNVEV (reference sequence). The V end lost 11 bases, the J end lost 8 bases, and 21 bases lay between the germline ends. The CDR3 sequence: CALPAGVKGEKLFF. CDR3 coding DNA: TGTGCCCTCCCGGCGGGGGTTAAAGGGGAAAAACTGTTTTTT.

The DNA for the CDR3 is TGTGCCAGCAGTCCCTACGGAGGGGAGAACTATGGCTACACCTTC. This gives the protein CASSPYGGENYGYTF. The chain is built from TRBV2 and TRBJ1-2, with D maybe TRBD1 (5 bases). The CDR3 sequence is 15 residues long. The V gene's germline CDR1 is SNHLY and CDR2 FYNNEI. With 5 bases removed from V and 2 bases from J, the gap between germline ends came to 15 bases.

This clone was seen a handful of times. The V call is TRBV5-6, the J call TRBJ2-5; 11 nucleotides match TRBD2. The ends lost 1 base at V and 4 bases at J; junction bases unmatched: 3. Germline lookup yields CDR1 SGHDT and CDR2 YYEEEE. CDR3 length: 15 amino acids. This CDR3 is CASSLTSGSRETQYF. CDR3 nucleotides: TGTGCCAGCAGCTTGACTAGCGGGAGTAGAGAGACCCAGTACTTC.

The chain carries TRBV7-8 and TRBJ2-4, with 7 bases identical to TRBD1. In germline, CDR1 is SGHVS, CDR2 FQNEAQ. J was trimmed by 1 base and V by 6 bases; bases with no gene match: 3. The CDR3 totals 14 residues. Written as DNA, the CDR3 is TGTGCCAGCAGGGCCAGGGGGGCCAAAAACATTCAGTACTTC. It specifies CASRARGAKNIQYF.

The genes are TRBV5-1 and TRBJ2-3; maybe TRBD1 (6 bases). This CDR3 contains 16 residues. Germline CDR1 is SGHRS and CDR2 is YFSETQ. Between the trimmed V and J ends, which lost 1 base and 0 bases, there was a span of 12 bases. CDR3 loop: CASSLPTGRSTDTQYF. The CDR3 DNA follows: TGCGCCAGCAGCTTGCCTACAGGGCGGAGCACAGATACGCAGTATTTT.

This sequence joins TRBV25-1 and TRBJ2-3; 8 bases are shared with TRBD1. This CDR3 spans 17 amino acids. The germline V gene has CDR1 MGHDK and CDR2 SYGVNS. J lost 6 bases, V lost 2 bases, and 13 bases had no gene match. The CDR3 DNA sequence: TGTGCCAGCAGTGAAGCATTGACAGGGGTTAAGACGGATACGCAGTATTTT. Translating gives CASSEALTGVKTDTQYF.

The rearrangement uses TRBV5-8 and TRBJ2-3; D perhaps matches TRBD1 (7 bases). Germline CDR1 and CDR2: SGHTS and YDEGEE. Between the trimmed V and J ends, which lost 6 bases and 3 bases, there was a span of 17 bases. The CDR3 is 15 amino acids. This CDR3 is CASNHRGGYTDTQYF. The CDR3 DNA sequence: TGTGCCAGCAACCACAGGGGAGGATATACAGATACGCAGTATTTT.

CDR3 DNA sequence: TGTGCCAGCAGCTTAGACGGGTTGAGCACTGAAGCTTTCTTT. It is translated as CASSLDGLSTEAFF. The V and J genes are TRBV7-8 and TRBJ1-1, with no clear D. Looked up from germline, CDR1 is SGHVS and CDR2 is FQNEAQ. Trimming shortened V by 1 base and J by 4 bases, and 10 bases separated the two germline ends. This CDR3 has 14 residues.

This rearrangement joins TRBV11-1 to TRBJ2-7; D gene ambiguous. The CDR3 runs 16 residues. The germline V and J ends were trimmed by 3 bases and 4 bases, with 19 bases remaining between them. Per the germline V gene, CDR1 is SGHAT and CDR2 is FQDESV (reference sequence). The CDR3 here is CASSLSQTRPPYEQYF. CDR3 nucleotides: TGTGCCAGCAGCTTGTCACAAACACGGCCCCCTTACGAGCAGTACTTC.

The chain carries TRBV28 and TRBJ2-5, with 7 nucleotides matching TRBD1. The assigned J gene may be wrong: the sequence end matches TRBJ2-7 better. CDR1 and CDR2 from the germline V gene are MDHEN and SYDVKM. The CDR3 extends over 15 amino acids. DNA for the CDR3: TGTGCCAGCAGTGGACGACAGGGAGTGTTGTACGAGCAGTACTTC. This encodes CASSGRQGVLYEQYF.

This chain connects TRBV27 to TRBJ2-3; 8 nucleotides match TRBD1. The trim removed 5 bases at V and 6 bases at J, leaving 7 bases unmatched. Germline loops: CDR1 MNHEY, CDR2 SMNVEV (reference sequence). The CDR3 covers 14 residues. CDR3: CASSPGTGWDTQYF. The CDR3 DNA is TGTGCCAGCAGTCCAGGGACAGGTTGGGATACGCAGTATTTT.

The V call is TRBV28, the J call TRBJ2-2; weak D call: TRBD1 (6 bases). Germline-derived CDR1 and CDR2 are MDHEN and SYDVKM. V gave up 6 bases and J gave up 0 bases, with 17 bases separating them. CDR3 size: 17 residues. CDR3 sequence: CASRQLRDIANTGELFF. CDR3 nucleotide sequence: TGTGCCAGCAGACAGCTCCGGGACATCGCGAACACCGGGGAGCTGTTTTTT.

The rearrangement links TRBV6-5 to TRBJ1-1, with a weak D call TRBD1 (6 bases). The V end lost 8 bases, the J end lost 1 base, and 8 bases lay between the germline ends. In germline, CDR1 is MNHEY, CDR2 SVGAGI. The CDR3 runs to 12 residues. CDR3 region: CASLDRNTEAFF. In nucleotides, the CDR3 is TGTGCCAGCCTGGACAGGAACACTGAAGCTTTCTTT.

This chain joins TRBV7-9 and TRBJ1-1; a weak D match, TRBD1 (5 bases). Per the germline V gene, CDR1 is SEHNR and CDR2 is FQNEAQ (reference sequence). The CDR3 contains 14 residues. Trimming pared 6 bases from V and 1 base from J, leaving 12 bases between. CDR3 residues: CASRPMDKNTEAFF. DNA for the CDR3: TGTGCCAGCAGACCTATGGACAAGAACACTGAAGCTTTCTTT.

This clone occurred a few times. The chain is built from TRBV21-1 and TRBJ2-1; TRBD2 is taken as the D call from the table, unchecked against the DNA. TRBV21-1 is assigned pseudogene status. The CDR3 has 17 amino acids. This CDR3 reads CASSKAGQRGVYNEQFF. CDR3 bases: TGTGCCAGCAGCAAAGCCGGGCAGCGGGGGGTCTACAATGAGCAGTTCTTC.

V gene TRBV19 combines with J gene TRBJ1-2, with 8 bases lining up with TRBD1. Per the germline V gene, CDR1 is LNHDA and CDR2 is SQIVND (reference sequence). There are 15 residues in the CDR3. The junction had 9 bases not matched to a gene; V was cut back by 4 bases and J by 5 bases. CDR3 DNA: TGTGCCAGTAGTACAGGGGGCGTGTCGGTATATGGCTACACCTTC. It codes for CASSTGGVSVYGYTF.

The CDR3 region has the DNA TGTGCCAGCAGTTACGGGGGAGGTGGGACTGAAGCTTTCTTT. Residues: CASSYGGGGTEAFF. The chain combines TRBV6-6 with TRBJ1-1; a possible D gene is TRBD1 (5 bases). Trimming shortened V by 2 bases and J by 5 bases, and 12 bases separated the two germline ends. CDR3 length: 14 residues. Germline CDR1 is MNHNY and CDR2 is SVGAGI (reference sequence).

This clone has a single count. This chain uses TRBV25-1 with TRBJ1-4; 7 positions match TRBD1. The CDR3 sequence is 13 residues long. After removal of 6 bases from V and 8 bases from J, the junction contained 6 bases not matched to a gene. From germline, CDR1 is MGHDK and CDR2 SYGVNS. The CDR3 DNA is TGTGCCAGCAGGCAGGAGACAGGGGAAAAACTGTTTTTT. Amino acids: CASRQETGEKLFF. Using reference TRBV25-1 and TRBJ1-4 for the parts outside the CDR3, the full variable domain is EADIYQTPRYLVIGTGKKITLECSQTMGHDKMYWYQQDPGMELHLIHYSYGVNSTEKGDLSSESTVSRIRTEHFPLTLESARPSHTSQYLCASRQETGEKLFFGSGTQLSVL.